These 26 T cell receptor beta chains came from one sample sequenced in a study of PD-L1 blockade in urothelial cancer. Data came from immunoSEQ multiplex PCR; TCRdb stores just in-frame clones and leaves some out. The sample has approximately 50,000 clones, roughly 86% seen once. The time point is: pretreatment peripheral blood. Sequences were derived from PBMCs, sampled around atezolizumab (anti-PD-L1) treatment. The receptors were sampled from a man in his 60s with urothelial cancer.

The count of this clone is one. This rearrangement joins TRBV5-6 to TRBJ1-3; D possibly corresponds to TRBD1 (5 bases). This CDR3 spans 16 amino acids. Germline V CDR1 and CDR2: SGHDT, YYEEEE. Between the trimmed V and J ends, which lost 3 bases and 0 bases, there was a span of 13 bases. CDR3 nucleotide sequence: TGTGCCAGCAGCTCCCCGACAGCCTTCTCTGGAAACACCATATATTTT. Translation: CASSSPTAFSGNTIYF.

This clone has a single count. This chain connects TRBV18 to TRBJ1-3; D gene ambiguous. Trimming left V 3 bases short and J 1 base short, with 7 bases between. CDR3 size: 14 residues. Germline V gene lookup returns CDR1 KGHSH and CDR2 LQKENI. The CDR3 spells CASSPFTSGNTIYF. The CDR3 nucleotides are TGTGCCAGCTCACCTTTCACATCTGGAAACACCATATATTTT.

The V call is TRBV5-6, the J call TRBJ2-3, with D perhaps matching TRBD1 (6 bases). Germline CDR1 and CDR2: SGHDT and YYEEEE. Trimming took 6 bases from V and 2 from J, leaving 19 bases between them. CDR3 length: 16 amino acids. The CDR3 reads CASNPRAGDYTDTQYF. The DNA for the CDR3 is TGTGCCAGCAACCCGAGGGCAGGGGATTACACAGATACGCAGTATTTT.

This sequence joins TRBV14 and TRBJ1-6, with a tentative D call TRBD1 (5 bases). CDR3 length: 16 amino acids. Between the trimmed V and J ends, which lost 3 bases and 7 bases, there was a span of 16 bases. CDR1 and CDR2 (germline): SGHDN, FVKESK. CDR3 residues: CASSQASARGNSPLHF. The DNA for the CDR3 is TGTGCCAGCAGCCAGGCGTCGGCACGGGGGAATTCACCCCTCCACTTT.

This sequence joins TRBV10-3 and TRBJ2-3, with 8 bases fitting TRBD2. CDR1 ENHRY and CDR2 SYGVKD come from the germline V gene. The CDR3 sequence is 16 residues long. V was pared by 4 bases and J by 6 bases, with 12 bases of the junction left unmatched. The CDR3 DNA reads TGTGCCATCAGTGTATTGGCGGGAGGAGGGGACGATACGCAGTATTTT. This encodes CAISVLAGGGDDTQYF.

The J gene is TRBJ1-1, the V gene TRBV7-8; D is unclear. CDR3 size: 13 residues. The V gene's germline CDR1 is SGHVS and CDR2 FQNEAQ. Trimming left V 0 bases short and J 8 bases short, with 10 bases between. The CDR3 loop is CASSLARNLEAFF. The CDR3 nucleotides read TGTGCCAGCAGCTTAGCGCGTAATCTCGAAGCTTTCTTT.

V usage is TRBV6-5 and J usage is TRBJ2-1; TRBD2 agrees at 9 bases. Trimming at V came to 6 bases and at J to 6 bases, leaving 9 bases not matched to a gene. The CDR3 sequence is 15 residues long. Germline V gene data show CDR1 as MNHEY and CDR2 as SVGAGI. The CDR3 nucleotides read TGTGCCAGCAGCCTGTCTAGCGGGATTGGCAATGAGCAGTTCTTC. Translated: CASSLSSGIGNEQFF.

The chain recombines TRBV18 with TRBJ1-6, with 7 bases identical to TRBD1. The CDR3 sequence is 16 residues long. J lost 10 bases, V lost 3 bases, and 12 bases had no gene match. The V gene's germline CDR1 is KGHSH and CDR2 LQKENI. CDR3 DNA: TGTGCCAGCTCACCGTCCGGGACAGTAATTCCCTCACCCCTCCACTTT. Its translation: CASSPSGTVIPSPLHF.

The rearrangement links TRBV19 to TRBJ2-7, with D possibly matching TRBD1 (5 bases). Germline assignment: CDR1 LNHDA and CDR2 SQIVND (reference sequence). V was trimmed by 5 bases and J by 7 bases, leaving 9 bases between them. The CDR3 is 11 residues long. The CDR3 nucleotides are TGTGCCAGTAGTCACTACAGGGAGCAGTACTTC. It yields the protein CASSHYREQYF.

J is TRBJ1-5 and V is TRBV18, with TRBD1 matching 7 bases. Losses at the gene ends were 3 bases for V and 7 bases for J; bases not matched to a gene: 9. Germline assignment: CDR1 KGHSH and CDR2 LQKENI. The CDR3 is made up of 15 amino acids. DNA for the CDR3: TGTGCCAGCTCACCGTTAGGGGGCACGAGACAGCCCCAGCATTTT. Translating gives CASSPLGGTRQPQHF.

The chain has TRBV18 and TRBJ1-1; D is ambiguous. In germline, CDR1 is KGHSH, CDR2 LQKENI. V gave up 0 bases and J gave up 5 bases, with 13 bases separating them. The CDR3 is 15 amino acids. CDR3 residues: CASSPPEGRGTEAFF. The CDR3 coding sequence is TGTGCCAGCTCACCACCGGAGGGTCGGGGTACTGAAGCTTTCTTT.

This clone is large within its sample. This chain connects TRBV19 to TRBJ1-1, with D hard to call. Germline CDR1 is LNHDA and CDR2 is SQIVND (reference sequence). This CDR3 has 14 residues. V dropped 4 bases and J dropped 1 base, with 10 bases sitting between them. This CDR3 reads CASSTGLPNTEAFF. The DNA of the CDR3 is TGTGCCAGTAGTACGGGTCTCCCGAACACTGAAGCTTTCTTT. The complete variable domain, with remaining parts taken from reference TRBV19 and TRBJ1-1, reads DGGITQSPKYLFRKEGQNVTLSCEQNLNHDAMYWYRQDPGQGLRLIYYSQIVNDFQKGDIAEGYSVSREKKESFPLTVTSAQKNPTAFYLCASSTGLPNTEAFFGQGTRLTVV.

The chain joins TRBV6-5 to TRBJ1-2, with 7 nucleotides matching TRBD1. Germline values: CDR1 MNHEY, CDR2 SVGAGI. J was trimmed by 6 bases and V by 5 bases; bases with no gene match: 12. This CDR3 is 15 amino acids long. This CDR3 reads CASSKTGTVGHGYTF. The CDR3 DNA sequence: TGTGCCAGCAGTAAGACCGGGACAGTGGGTCATGGCTACACCTTC.

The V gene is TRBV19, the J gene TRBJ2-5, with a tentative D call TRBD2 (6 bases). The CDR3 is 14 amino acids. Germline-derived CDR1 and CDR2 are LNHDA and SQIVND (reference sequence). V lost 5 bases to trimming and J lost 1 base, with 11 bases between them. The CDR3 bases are TGTGCCAGTAGTGATGGGGGGACCCAAGAGACCCAGTACTTC. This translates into CASSDGGTQETQYF.

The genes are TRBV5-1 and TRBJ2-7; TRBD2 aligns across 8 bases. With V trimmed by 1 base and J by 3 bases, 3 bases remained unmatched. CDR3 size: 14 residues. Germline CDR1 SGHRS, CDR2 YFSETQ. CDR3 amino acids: CASSLSGSYYEQYF. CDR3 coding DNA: TGCGCCAGCAGCTTGAGCGGGAGTTACTACGAGCAGTACTTC.

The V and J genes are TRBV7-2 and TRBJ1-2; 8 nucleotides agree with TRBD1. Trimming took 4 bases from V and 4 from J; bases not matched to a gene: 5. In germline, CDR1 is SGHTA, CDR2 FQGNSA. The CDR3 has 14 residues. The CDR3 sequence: CASSSRTGTYGYTF. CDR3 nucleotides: TGTGCCAGCAGCTCCCGGACAGGGACCTATGGCTACACCTTC.

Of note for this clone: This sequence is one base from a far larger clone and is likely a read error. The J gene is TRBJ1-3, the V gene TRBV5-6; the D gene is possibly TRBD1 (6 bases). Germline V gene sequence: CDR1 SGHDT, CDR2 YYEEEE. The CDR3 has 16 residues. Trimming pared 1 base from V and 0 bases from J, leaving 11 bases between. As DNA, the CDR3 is TGTGCCAGCAGCTTGACCCCAGGGGTCTCTGGAAACACCATATATTTT. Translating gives CASSLTPGVSGNTIYF. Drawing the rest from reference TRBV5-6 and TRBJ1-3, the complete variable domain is DAGVTQSPTHLIKTRGQQVTLRCSPKSGHDTVSWYQQALGQGPQFIFQYYEEEERQRGNFPDRFSGHQFPNYSSELNVNALLLGDSALYLCASSLTPGVSGNTIYFGEGSWLTVV.

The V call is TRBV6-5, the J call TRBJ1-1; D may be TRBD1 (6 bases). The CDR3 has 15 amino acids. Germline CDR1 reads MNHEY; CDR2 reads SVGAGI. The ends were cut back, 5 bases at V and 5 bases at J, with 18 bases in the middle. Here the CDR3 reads CASSPTGGRGTEAFF. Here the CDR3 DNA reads TGTGCCAGCAGTCCCACCGGGGGGCGCGGGACTGAAGCTTTCTTT.

The CDR3 DNA follows: TGTGCCAGCAGCTTCCTAGGGACTAGCGACTACACCGGGGAGCTGTTTTTT. Encoded protein: CASSFLGTSDYTGELFF. The rearrangement uses TRBV7-2 and TRBJ2-2; 10 bases line up with TRBD2. Germline V gene lookup returns CDR1 SGHTA and CDR2 FQGNSA. The V gene end was trimmed by 3 bases and the J gene end by 3 bases; junction bases not matched to a gene: 7. There are 17 residues in the CDR3.

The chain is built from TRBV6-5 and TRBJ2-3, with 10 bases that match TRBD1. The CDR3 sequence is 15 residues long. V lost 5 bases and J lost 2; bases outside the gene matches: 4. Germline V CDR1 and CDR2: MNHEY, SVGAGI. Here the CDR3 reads CASSRQGAATDTQYF. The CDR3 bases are TGTGCCAGCAGTCGACAGGGGGCGGCCACAGATACGCAGTATTTT.

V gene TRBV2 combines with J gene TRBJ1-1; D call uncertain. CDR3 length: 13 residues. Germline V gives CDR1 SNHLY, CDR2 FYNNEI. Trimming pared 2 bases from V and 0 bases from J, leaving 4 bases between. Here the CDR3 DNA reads TGTGCCAGCAGTGAATCGGTGAACACTGAAGCTTTCTTT. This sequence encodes CASSESVNTEAFF.

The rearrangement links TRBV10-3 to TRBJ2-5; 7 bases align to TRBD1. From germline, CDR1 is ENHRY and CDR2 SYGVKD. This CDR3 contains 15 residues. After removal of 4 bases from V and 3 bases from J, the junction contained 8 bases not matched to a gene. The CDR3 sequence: CAISGWGGTEETQYF. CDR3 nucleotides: TGTGCCATCAGTGGGTGGGGTGGGACAGAAGAGACCCAGTACTTC.

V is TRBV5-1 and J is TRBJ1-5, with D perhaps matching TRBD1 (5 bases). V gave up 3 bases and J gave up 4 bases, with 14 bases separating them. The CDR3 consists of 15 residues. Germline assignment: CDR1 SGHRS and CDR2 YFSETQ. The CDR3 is CASSYDGGNNQPQHF. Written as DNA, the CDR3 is TGCGCCAGCAGCTACGACGGGGGGAATAATCAGCCCCAGCATTTT. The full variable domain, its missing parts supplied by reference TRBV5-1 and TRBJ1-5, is KAGVTQTPRYLIKTRGQQVTLSCSPISGHRSVSWYQQTPGQGLQFLFEYFSETQRNKGNFPGRFSGRQFSNSRSEMNVSTLELGDSALYLCASSYDGGNNQPQHFGDGTRLSIL.

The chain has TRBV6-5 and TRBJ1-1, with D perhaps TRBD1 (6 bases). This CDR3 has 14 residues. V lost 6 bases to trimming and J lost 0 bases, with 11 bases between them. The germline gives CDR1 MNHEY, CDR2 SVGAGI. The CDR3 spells CASSSRGVNTEAFF. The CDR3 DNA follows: TGTGCCAGCAGCTCCAGGGGTGTGAACACTGAAGCTTTCTTT.

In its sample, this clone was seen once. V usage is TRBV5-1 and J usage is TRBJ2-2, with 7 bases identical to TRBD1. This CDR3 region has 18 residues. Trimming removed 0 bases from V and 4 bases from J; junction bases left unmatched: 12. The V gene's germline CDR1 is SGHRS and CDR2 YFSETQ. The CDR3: CASSLARAGGSSTGELFF. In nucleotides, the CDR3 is TGCGCCAGCAGCTTGGCCCGAGCAGGGGGTTCTTCCACCGGGGAGCTGTTTTTT.

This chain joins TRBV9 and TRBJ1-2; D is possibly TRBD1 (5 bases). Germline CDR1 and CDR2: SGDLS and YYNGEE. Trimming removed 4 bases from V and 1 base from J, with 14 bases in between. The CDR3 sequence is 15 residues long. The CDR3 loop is CASSHEAGGNYGYTF. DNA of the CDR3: TGTGCCAGCAGCCACGAGGCGGGGGGTAACTATGGCTACACCTTC. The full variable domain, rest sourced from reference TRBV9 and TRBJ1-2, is DSGVTQTPKHLITATGQRVTLRCSPRSGDLSVYWYQQSLDQGLQFLIQYYNGEERAKGNILERFSAQQFPDLHSELNLSSLELGDSALYFCASSHEAGGNYGYTFGSGTRLTVV.